This is a list of T cell receptor beta chains from one sample in a study of blood T cell repertoires in COVID-19. This table comes from immunoSEQ multiplex PCR, and its TCRdb copy is limited to in-frame clones, with some not included. Among about 190,000 clones, around 80% were seen once, and the ten largest hold 2.5% to 3.5%. The source material was peripheral blood. Receptor source: a woman of 80 years or more with active or convalescent COVID-19. The CDR3 runs from the conserved cysteine through the conserved F or W. The D gene is left open where the match is weak. The size entry is marked missing in some rows and otherwise reads once, few, many or a size class.

v_call	d_call	j_call	clone_size	cdr3_aa	cdr3_nt
TRBV2	-	TRBJ2-2	-	CASSDEGAGELFF	TGTGCCAGCAGTGATGAGGGGGCCGGGGAGCTGTTTTTT
TRBV27	TRBD1	TRBJ2-7	few	CASSFAGGSFSYEQYF	TGTGCCAGCAGTTTTGCAGGGGGCTCCTTCTCCTACGAGCAGTACTTC
TRBV6-6	-	TRBJ1-1	-	CASSYQEARSEAFF	TGTGCCAGCAGTTACCAGGAGGCGAGGTCAGAAGCTTTCTTT
TRBV27	-	TRBJ2-3	once	CASSGRVTDTQYF	TGTGCCAGCAGTGGCAGGGTCACAGATACGCAGTATTTT
TRBV7-8	TRBD1	TRBJ1-6	few	CASSLHLRGRSMVSPLHF	TGTGCCAGCAGCCTACACCTCAGGGGGCGCAGTATGGTCTCACCCCTCCACTTT
TRBV29-1	TRBD2	TRBJ2-1	-	CSVAGPSGFYNEQFF	TGCAGCGTTGCAGGGCCTAGCGGATTCTACAATGAGCAGTTCTTC
TRBV2	TRBD1	TRBJ2-6	-	CASSEQGAGANVLTF	TGTGCCAGCAGTGAACAGGGGGCTGGGGCCAACGTCCTGACTTTC
TRBV4-1	-	TRBJ2-7	-	CASSQGTIAYEQYF	TGCGCCAGCAGCCAGGGGACAATAGCCTACGAGCAGTACTTC
TRBV6-5	-	TRBJ1-1	-	CASYKGVGEAFF	TGTGCCAGTTATAAGGGGGTGGGTGAAGCTTTCTTT
TRBV7-9	-	TRBJ1-1	-	CASSQTGKNTEAFF	TGTGCCAGCAGTCAAACCGGGAAGAACACTGAAGCTTTCTTT
TRBV5-6	-	TRBJ2-1	-	CASSFSNEQFF	TGTGCCAGCAGCTTTAGCAATGAGCAGTTCTTC
TRBV19	TRBD1	TRBJ1-1	-	CASSIENRGSEAFF	TGTGCCAGTAGTATTGAGAACAGGGGGTCAGAAGCTTTCTTT
TRBV7-2	-	TRBJ2-7	once	CASSLGWARERIEQYF	TGTGCCAGCAGCTTGGGCTGGGCCAGGGAAAGGATCGAGCAGTACTTC
TRBV7-9	TRBD1	TRBJ2-3	-	CASSDPDRALLNTQYF	TGTGCCAGCAGCGACCCTGACAGGGCTCTGTTGAATACGCAGTATTTT
TRBV27	-	TRBJ2-7	-	CASSLRVTYEQYF	TGTGCCAGCAGTTTGCGGGTAACCTACGAGCAGTACTTC
TRBV6-5	-	TRBJ2-2	-	CATTQGISGELFF	TGTGCCACCACCCAGGGGATTAGCGGGGAGCTGTTTTTT
TRBV19	-	TRBJ1-5	few	CASSPGGGQPQHF	TGTGCCAGTAGCCCGGGGGGGGGTCAGCCCCAGCATTTT
TRBV5-1	TRBD2	TRBJ2-7	-	CASSLGDLLAGTEQYF	TGCGCCAGCAGCTTGGGGGACTTGCTAGCGGGGACCGAGCAGTACTTC
TRBV30	-	TRBJ2-5	-	CAWSAGGLTYQETQYF	TGTGCCTGGAGTGCAGGAGGACTAACGTACCAAGAGACCCAGTACTTC
TRBV30	-	TRBJ1-2	-	CAWRAYREPRDGYTF	TGTGCCTGGAGGGCTTACAGGGAACCCCGTGATGGCTACACCTTC
TRBV5-1	TRBD1	TRBJ2-1	-	CASSSGQRIPLNEQFF	TGCGCCAGCAGCTCGGGACAGCGTATTCCACTCAATGAGCAGTTCTTC
TRBV7-8	-	TRBJ2-5	-	CASSLSELQETQYF	TGTGCCAGCAGCTTATCTGAACTCCAAGAGACCCAGTACTTC
TRBV13	-	TRBJ1-4	-	CANPSPGGDNEKLFF	TGTGCCAACCCATCACCGGGGGGTGACAATGAAAAACTGTTTTTT
TRBV4-3	-	TRBJ1-2	few	CASSQDLRSENYGYTF	TGCGCCAGCAGCCAAGACCTGAGGAGCGAAAACTATGGCTACACCTTC
TRBV3-1/TRBV3-2	-	TRBJ1-4	many	CASSQDGGEKLFF	TGTGCCAGCAGCCAAGACGGCGGTGAAAAACTGTTTTTT
TRBV6-1	TRBD2	TRBJ2-3	-	CTSSVTSGGVSGDTQYF	TGTACCAGCAGTGTGACTAGCGGGGGGGTGTCGGGAGATACGCAGTATTTT
TRBV7-2	TRBD2	TRBJ2-5	-	CASSLYPAGGVETQYF	TGTGCCAGCAGCTTATACCCCGCGGGGGGGGTCGAGACCCAGTACTTC
TRBV28	TRBD2	TRBJ2-7	-	CASSGRTSSYEQYF	TGTGCCAGCAGTGGGCGGACTAGCTCCTACGAGCAGTACTTC
TRBV18	-	TRBJ1-5	many	CASSPNGQLNWPQHF	TGTGCCAGCTCACCGAATGGACAGTTGAATTGGCCCCAGCATTTT
TRBV6-5	TRBD1	TRBJ1-1	-	CASIGQGAEAFF	TGTGCCAGCATAGGACAGGGGGCTGAAGCTTTCTTT
TRBV4-1	-	TRBJ2-1	-	CASSQGEGTNEQFF	TGCGCCAGCAGCCAAGGTGAGGGTACAAATGAGCAGTTCTTC
TRBV7-9	TRBD1	TRBJ2-1	few	CASSFTTGAPSYNEQFF	TGTGCCAGCAGTTTTACTACAGGGGCCCCATCCTACAATGAGCAGTTCTTC
TRBV2	-	TRBJ2-3	-	CASSEGTARTDTQYF	TGTGCCAGCAGTGAAGGGACAGCCCGCACAGATACGCAGTATTTT
TRBV28	-	TRBJ1-5	once	CASSSTEFNQPQHF	TGTGCCAGCAGCTCGACAGAGTTCAATCAGCCCCAGCATTTT
TRBV25-1	-	TRBJ1-1	-	CASSRGQTKAFF	TGTGCCAGCAGTAGAGGACAGACTAAAGCTTTCTTT
TRBV6-5	TRBD1	TRBJ1-2	-	CASSKQGAGGYTF	TGTGCCAGCAGTAAACAGGGGGCAGGGGGCTACACCTTC
TRBV5-1	-	TRBJ1-5	-	CASSLSGISNQPQHF	TGCGCCAGCAGCTTGTCAGGGATTAGCAATCAGCCCCAGCATTTT
TRBV3-1/TRBV3-2	TRBD2	TRBJ2-2	-	CASSHPGGYPRELFF	TGTGCCAGCAGCCATCCGGGGGGTTATCCACGGGAGCTGTTTTTT
TRBV18	TRBD1	TRBJ1-1	once	CASSPGQGVEAFF	TGTGCCAGCTCACCTGGGCAGGGGGTTGAAGCTTTCTTT
TRBV5-1	-	TRBJ2-3	-	CASSFGSTSQRTDTQYF	TGCGCCAGCAGCTTTGGATCGACTAGTCAGCGCACAGATACGCAGTATTTT
TRBV7-8	-	TRBJ2-2	once	CASSLDGGVATGELFF	TGTGCCAGCAGCTTAGACGGAGGGGTGGCCACCGGGGAGCTGTTTTTT
TRBV6-5	-	TRBJ2-3	-	CASTDSGRDTQYF	TGTGCCAGCACCGACTCTGGGAGAGATACGCAGTATTTT
TRBV4-1	TRBD2	TRBJ2-5	-	CASSQSTSGETQYF	TGCGCCAGCAGCCAATCTACTAGCGGGGAGACCCAGTACTTC
TRBV6-5	TRBD1	TRBJ1-2	-	CASSPGQQNYGYTF	TGTGCCAGCAGTCCGGGACAGCAGAACTATGGCTACACCTTC
TRBV2	TRBD1	TRBJ2-7	-	CASRRRQGSRYEQYF	TGTGCCAGCAGAAGGAGACAGGGGTCCAGGTACGAGCAGTACTTC
TRBV28	-	TRBJ2-3	-	CASSPVPRRDTQYF	TGTGCCAGCAGCCCAGTCCCCCGGAGAGATACGCAGTATTTT
TRBV28	-	TRBJ1-2	-	CASSPGGTKSGGYTF	TGTGCCAGCAGTCCCGGGGGGACAAAAAGTGGCGGCTACACCTTC